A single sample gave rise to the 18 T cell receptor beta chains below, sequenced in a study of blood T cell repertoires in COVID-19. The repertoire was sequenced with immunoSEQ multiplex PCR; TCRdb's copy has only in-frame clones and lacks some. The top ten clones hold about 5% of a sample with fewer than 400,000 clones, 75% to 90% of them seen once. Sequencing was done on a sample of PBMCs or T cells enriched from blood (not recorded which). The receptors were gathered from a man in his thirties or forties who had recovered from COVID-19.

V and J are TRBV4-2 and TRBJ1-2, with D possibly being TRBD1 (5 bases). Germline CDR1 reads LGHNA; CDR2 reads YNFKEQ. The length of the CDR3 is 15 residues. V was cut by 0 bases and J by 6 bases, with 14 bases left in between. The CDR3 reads CASSQETAALHGYTF. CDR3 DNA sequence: TGTGCCAGCAGCCAAGAGACAGCAGCGCTTCATGGCTACACCTTC.

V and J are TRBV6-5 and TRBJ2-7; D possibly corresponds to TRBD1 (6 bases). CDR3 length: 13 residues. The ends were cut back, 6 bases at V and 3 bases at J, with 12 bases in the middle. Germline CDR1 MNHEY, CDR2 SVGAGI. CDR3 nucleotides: TGTGCCAGCAGCCAACAGGGAGTCTACGAGCAGTACTTC. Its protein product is CASSQQGVYEQYF.

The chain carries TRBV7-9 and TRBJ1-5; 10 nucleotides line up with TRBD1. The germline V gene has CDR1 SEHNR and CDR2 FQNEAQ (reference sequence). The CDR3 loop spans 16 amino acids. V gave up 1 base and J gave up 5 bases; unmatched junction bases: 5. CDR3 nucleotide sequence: TGTGCCAGCAGCTTAGGGCCGGGACAGGGGTATCAGCCCCAGCATTTT. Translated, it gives CASSLGPGQGYQPQHF.

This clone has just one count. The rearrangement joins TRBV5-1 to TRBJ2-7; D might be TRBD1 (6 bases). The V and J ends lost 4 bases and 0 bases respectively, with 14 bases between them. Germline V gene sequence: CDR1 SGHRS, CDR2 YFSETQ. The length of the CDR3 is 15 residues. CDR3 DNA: TGCGCCAGCAGCCAGGACAGTCTTAGCTCCTACGAGCAGTACTTC. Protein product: CASSQDSLSSYEQYF.

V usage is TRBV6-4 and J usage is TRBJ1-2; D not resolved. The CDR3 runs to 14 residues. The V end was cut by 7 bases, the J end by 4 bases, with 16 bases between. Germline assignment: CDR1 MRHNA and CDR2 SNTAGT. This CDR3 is CASTPEGGSYGYTF. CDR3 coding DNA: TGTGCCAGCACCCCTGAGGGAGGTTCCTATGGCTACACCTTC.

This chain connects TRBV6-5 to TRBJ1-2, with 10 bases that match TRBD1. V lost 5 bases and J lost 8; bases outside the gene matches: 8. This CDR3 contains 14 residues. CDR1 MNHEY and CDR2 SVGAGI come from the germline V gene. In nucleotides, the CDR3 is TGTGCCAGCAGTCCCCGACAGGGGGCTCGCGGCTACACCTTC. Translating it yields CASSPRQGARGYTF.

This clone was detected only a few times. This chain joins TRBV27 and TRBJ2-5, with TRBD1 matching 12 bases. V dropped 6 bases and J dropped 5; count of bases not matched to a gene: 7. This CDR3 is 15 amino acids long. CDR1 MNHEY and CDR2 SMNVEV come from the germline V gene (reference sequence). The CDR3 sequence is CASSTGTGGVETQYF. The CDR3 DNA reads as TGTGCCAGCAGCACCGGGACAGGGGGCGTGGAGACCCAGTACTTC.

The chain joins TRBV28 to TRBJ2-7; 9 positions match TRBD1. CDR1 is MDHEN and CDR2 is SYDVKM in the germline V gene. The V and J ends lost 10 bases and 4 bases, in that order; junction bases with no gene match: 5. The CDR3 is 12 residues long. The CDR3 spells CAIGTGSYEQYF. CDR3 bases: TGTGCCATCGGGACAGGGTCTTACGAGCAGTACTTC.

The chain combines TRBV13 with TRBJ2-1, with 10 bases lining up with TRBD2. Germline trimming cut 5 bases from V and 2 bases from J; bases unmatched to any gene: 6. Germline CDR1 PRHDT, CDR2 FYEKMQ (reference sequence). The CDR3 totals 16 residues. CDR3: CASSPERGGPYNEQFF. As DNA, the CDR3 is TGTGCCAGCAGCCCTGAGCGGGGGGGCCCCTACAATGAGCAGTTCTTC.

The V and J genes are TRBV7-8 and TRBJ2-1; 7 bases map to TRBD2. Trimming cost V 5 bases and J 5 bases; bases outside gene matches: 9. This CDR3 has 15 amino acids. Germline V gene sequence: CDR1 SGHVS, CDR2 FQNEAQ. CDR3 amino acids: CASSAAAGPHNEQFF. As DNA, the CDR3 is TGTGCCAGCAGCGCCGCAGCGGGGCCCCACAATGAGCAGTTCTTC. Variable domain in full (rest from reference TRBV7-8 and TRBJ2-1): GAGVSQSPRYKVAKRGQDVALRCDPISGHVSLFWYQQALGQGPEFLTYFQNEAQLDKSGLPSDRFFAERPEGSVSTLKIQRTQQEDSAVYLCASSAAAGPHNEQFFGPGTRLTVL.

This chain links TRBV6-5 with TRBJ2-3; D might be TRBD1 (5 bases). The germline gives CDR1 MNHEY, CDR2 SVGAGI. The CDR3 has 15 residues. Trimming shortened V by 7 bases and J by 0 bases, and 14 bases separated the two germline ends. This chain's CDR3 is CASKSPRGSTDTQYF. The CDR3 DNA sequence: TGTGCCAGCAAATCCCCAAGGGGAAGCACAGATACGCAGTATTTT.

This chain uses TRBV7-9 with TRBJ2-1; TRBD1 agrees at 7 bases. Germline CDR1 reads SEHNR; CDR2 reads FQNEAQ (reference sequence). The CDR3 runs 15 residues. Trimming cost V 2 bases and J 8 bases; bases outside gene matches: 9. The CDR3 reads CASSLRDRTRDEQFF. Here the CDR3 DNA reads TGTGCCAGCAGCTTAAGGGACAGAACTCGAGATGAGCAGTTCTTC.

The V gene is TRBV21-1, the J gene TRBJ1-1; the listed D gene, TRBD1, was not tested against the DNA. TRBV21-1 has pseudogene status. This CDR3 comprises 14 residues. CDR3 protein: CASSKYGRGQGAFF. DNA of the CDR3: TGTGCCAGCAGCAAATATGGCAGGGGGCAAGGAGCTTTCTTT.

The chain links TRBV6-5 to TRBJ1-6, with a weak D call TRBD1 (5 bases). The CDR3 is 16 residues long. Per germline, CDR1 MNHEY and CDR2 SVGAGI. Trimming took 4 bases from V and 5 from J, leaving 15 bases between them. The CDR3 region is CASSLGVAWDNSPLHF. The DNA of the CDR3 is TGTGCCAGCAGTTTAGGGGTTGCTTGGGATAATTCACCCCTCCACTTT.

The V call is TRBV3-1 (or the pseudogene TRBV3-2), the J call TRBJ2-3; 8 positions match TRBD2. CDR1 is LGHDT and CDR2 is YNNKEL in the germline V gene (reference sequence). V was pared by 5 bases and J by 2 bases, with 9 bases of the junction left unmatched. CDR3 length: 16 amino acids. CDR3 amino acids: CASSYRTSGNTDTQYF. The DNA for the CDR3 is TGTGCCAGCAGCTACCGAACTAGCGGAAACACAGATACGCAGTATTTT.

CDR3 bases: TGTGCCTGGAGCCCCTATGACTTTTACTCTGGAAACACCATATATTTT. This sequence encodes CAWSPYDFYSGNTIYF. V is TRBV30 and J is TRBJ1-3; D unclear. The CDR3 covers 16 residues. Trimming took off 3 bases at V and 0 bases at J, with 15 bases between the two ends. Germline CDR1 reads GTSNPN; CDR2 reads SVGIG (reference sequence).

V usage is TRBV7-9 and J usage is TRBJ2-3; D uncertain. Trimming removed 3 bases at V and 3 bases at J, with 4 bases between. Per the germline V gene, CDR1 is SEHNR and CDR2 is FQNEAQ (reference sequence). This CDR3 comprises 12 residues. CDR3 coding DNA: TGTGCCAGCAGCTTGGAGACAGATACGCAGTATTTT. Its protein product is CASSLETDTQYF.

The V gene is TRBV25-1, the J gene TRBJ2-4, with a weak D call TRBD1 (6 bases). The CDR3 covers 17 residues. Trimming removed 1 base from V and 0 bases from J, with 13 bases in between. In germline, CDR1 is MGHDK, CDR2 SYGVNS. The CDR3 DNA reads TGTGCCAGCAGTGAATCCCAGGGGCGCGGAGCCAAAAACATTCAGTACTTC. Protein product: CASSESQGRGAKNIQYF.